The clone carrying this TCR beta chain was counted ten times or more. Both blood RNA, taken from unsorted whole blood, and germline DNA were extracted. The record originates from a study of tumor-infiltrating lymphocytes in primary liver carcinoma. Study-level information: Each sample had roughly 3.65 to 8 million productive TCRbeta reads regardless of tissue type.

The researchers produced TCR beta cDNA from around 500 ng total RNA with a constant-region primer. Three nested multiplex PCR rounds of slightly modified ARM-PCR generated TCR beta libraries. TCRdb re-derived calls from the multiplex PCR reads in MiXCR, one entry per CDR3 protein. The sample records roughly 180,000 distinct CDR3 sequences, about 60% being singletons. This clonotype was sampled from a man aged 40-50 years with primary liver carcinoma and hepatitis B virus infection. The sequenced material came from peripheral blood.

In nucleotides, the CDR3 is TGCAGCGTTGAAGAGGGGGACAGAGATGGCTACACCTTC. The encoded protein is CSVEEGDRDGYTF. The chain links TRBV29-1 to TRBJ1-2; 7 bases map to TRBD1. This CDR3 is 13 amino acids long. Germline V gene sequence: CDR1 SQVTM, CDR2 ANQGSEA. J lost 6 bases, V lost 0 bases, and 4 bases had no gene match.